This T cell receptor (beta chain) stems from a study of T cell repertoires in cytomegalovirus infection (dated by TCRdb to the late 2010s). About the full investigation: Donor HLA type was relevant to the analysis, because carriage of CMV infection together with the matching HLA type was indicated by public TCR beta signatures. General conclusions and limits of the study: The ex vivo response was dominated by HLA-C-restricted CMV-specific TCR beta clonotypes, which also provided the single most frequent clonotype in two of eight donors. Carriers of CMV infection plus the relevant HLA type were discriminated by the cumulative frequency of public TCR beta family members in the study cohort and in an independent approximately 400-donor cohort.

Reading the germline V gene (reference sequence) gives CDR1 LNHDA and CDR2 SQIVND. V and J lose 1 base and 3 bases, and a span of 12 bases separates them. The CDR3, cysteine through phenylalanine, is 15 amino acids long. Only CDR3 DNA remains: 45 bases, in frame from the first base. In its sample, this clonotype was seen many times. Its target antigen remains unknown. No quality values exist for individual bases; no much larger clone is one base distant. For sequencing, an Illumina HiSeq 1500 was employed. TCRdb itself trimmed the public reads at Q25 with fastp, ran MiXCR and retained productive beta chains. Here each entry gathers all rows of one CDR3 protein and keeps the most common genes and DNA. Counted in this sample were about 140,000 distinct CDR3 sequences; about 6% of them appeared once. The ten largest clones represent around 17% of the sample.

The chain is made from TRBV19 and TRBJ1-1, with the D gene too uncertain to name. The TCR originated in a human donor in good health (CMV status not recorded). Some clones in this sample may be carry-over from other donors' samples. Sequencing was carried out using PBMCs. For the CDR3, the sequence is CASSIAGVADTEAFF. At the DNA level, the sequence is TGTGCCAGTAGTATAGCCGGGGTGGCGGACACTGAAGCTTTCTTT.